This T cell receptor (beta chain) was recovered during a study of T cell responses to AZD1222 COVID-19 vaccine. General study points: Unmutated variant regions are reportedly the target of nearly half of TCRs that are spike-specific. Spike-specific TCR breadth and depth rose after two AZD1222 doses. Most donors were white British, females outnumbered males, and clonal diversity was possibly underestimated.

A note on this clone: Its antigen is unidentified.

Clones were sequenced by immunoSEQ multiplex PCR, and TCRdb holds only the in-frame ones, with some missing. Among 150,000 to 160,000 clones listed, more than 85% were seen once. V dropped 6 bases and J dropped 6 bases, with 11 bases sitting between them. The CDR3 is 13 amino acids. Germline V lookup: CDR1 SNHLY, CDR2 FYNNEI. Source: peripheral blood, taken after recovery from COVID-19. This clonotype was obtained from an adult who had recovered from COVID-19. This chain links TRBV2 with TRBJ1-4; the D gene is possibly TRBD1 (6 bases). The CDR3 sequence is CASRLRGDEKLFF. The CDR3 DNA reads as TGTGCCAGCAGGTTGAGGGGGGATGAAAAACTGTTTTTT.